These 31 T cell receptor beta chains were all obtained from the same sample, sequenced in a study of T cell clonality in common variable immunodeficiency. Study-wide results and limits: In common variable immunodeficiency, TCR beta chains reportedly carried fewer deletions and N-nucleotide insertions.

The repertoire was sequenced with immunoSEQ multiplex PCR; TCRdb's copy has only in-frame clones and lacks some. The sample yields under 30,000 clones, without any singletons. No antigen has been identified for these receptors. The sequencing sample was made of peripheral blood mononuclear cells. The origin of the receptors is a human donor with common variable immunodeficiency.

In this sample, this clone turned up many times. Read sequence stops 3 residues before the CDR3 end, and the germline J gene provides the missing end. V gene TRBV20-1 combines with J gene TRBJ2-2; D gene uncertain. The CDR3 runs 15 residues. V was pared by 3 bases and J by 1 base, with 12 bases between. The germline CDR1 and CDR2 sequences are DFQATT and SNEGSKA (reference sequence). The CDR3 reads CSASGGDLNTGELFF. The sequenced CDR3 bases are TGCAGTGCTAGTGGCGGCGATCTGAACACCGGGGAG.

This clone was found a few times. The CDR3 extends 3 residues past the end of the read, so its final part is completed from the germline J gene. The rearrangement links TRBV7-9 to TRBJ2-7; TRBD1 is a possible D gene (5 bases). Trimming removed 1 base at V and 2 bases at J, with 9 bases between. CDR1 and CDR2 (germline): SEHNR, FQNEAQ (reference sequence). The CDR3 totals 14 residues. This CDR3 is CASSLEAGTYEQYF. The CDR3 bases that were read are TGTGCCAGCAGCTTAGAGGCAGGGACCTACGAG.

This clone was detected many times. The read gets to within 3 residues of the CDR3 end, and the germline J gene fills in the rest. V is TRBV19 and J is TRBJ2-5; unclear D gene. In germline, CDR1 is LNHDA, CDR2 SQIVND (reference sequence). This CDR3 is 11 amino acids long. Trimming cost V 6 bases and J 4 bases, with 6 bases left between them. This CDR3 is CASRTAETQYF. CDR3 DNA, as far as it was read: TGTGCCAGTAGGACTGCAGAGACC.

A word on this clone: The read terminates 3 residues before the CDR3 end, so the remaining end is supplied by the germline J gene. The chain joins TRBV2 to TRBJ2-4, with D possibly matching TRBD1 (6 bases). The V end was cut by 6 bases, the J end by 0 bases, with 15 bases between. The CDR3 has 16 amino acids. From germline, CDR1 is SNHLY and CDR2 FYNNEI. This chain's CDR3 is CASRARDTVAKNIQYF. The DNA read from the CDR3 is TGTGCCAGCAGGGCCCGGGACACCGTAGCCAAAAACATT.

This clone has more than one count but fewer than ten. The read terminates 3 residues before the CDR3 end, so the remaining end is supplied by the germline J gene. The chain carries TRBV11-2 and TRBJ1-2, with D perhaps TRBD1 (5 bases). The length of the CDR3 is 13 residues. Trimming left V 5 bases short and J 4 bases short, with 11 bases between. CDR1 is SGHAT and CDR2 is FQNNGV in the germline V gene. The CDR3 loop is CASSPGLLYGYTF. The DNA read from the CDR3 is TGTGCCAGCAGCCCGGGACTGCTCTATGGC.

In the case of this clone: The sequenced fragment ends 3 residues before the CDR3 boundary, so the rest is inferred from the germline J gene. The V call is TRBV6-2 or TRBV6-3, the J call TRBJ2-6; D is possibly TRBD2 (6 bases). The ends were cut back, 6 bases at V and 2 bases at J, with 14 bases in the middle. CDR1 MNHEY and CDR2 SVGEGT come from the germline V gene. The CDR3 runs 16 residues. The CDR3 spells CASRTAGRPGANVLTF. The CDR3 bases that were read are TGTGCCAGCAGAACGGCGGGGCGGCCTGGGGCCAACGTC.

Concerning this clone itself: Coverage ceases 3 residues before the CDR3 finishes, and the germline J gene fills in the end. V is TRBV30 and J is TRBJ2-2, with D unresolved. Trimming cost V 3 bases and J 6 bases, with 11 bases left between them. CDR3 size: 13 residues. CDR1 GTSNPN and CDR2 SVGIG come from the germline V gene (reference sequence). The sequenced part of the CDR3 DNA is TGTGCCTGGAGCACCTCAACGGCCGGGGAG. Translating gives CAWSTSTAGE. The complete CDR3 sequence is CAWSTSTAGELFF.

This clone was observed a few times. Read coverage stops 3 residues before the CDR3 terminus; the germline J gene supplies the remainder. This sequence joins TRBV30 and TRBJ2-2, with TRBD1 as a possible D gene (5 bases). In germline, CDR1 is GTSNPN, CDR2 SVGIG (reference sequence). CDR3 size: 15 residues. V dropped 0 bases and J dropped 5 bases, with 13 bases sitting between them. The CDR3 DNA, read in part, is TGTGCCTGGAGTGTGGACACGATGGAAACCGGGGAG. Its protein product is CAWSVDTMETGE. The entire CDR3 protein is CAWSVDTMETGELFF.

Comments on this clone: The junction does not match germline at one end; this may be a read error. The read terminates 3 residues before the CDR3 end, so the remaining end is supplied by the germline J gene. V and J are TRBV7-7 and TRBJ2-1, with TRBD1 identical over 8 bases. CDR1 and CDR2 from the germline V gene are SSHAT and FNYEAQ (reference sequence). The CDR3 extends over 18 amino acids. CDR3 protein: CASSPRPAGQGGYNEQFF. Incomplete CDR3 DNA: TGTGCTAGCAGCCCAAGGCCGGCCGGACAGGGTGGCTACAATGAG.

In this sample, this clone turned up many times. CDR3 region: CSVEDPDTGELFF. The CDR3 DNA, read in part, is TGCAGCGTTGAAGATCCAGACACCGGGGAG. The chain employs TRBV29-1 and TRBJ2-2; no reliable D call. The sequenced fragment ends 3 residues before the CDR3 boundary, so the rest is inferred from the germline J gene. This CDR3 contains 13 residues. Per the germline V gene, CDR1 is SQVTM and CDR2 is ANQGSEA. The germline V and J ends were trimmed by 0 bases and 3 bases, with 5 bases remaining between them.

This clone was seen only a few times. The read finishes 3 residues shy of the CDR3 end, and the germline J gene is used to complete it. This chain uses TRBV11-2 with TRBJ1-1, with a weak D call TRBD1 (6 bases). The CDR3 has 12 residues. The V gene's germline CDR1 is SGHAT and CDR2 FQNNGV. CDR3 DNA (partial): TGTGCCAGCAGCTTAGGGACAGTAGAA. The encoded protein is CASSLGTVE. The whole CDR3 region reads CASSLGTVEAFF.

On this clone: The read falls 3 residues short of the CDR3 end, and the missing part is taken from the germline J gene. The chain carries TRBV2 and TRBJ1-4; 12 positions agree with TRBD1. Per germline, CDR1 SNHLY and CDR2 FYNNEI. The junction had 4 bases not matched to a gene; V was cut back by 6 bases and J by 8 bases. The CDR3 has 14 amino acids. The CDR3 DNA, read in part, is TGTGCCAGCAGCGGGGACAGGGGGCCGGAAAAA. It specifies CASSGDRGPEK. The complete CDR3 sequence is CASSGDRGPEKLFF. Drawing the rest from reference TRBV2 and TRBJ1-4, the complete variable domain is EPEVTQTPSHQVTQMGQEVILRCVPISNHLYFYWYRQILGQKVEFLVSFYNNEISEKSEIFDDQFSVERPDGSNFTLKIRSTKLEDSAMYFCASSGDRGPEKLFFGSGTQLSVL.

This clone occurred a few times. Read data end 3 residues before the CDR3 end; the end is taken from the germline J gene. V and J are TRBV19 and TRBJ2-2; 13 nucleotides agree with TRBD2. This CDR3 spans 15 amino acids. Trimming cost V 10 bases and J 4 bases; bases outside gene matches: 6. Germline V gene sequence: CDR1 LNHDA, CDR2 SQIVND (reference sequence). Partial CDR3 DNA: TGTGCCACCCAACTAGCGGGAGGGGGCACCGGGGAG. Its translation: CATQLAGGGTGE. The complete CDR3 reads CATQLAGGGTGELFF.

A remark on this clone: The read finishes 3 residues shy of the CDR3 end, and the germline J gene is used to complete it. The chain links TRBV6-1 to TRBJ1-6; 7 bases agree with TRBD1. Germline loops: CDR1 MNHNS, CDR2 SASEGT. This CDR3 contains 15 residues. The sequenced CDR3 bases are TGTGCCAGCAGTGAAGTGGGTCAGGGGGTGGGGACC. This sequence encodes CASSEVGQGVGT. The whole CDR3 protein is CASSEVGQGVGTLHF.

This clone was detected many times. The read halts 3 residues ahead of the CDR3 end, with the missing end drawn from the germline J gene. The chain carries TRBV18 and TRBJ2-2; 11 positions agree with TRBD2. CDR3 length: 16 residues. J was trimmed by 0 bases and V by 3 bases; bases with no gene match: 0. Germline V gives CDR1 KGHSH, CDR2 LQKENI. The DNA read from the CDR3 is TGTGCCAGCTCACCGACTAGCGGGGCGAACACCGGGGAG. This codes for CASSPTSGANTGE. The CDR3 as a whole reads CASSPTSGANTGELFF.

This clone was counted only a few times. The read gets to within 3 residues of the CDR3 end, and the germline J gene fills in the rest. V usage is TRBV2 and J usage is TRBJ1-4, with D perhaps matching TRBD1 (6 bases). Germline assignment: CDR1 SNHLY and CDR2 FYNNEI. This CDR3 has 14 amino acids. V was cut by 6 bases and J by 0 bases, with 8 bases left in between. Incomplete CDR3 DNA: TGTGCCAGCAGGAGACAGGCAACTAATGAAAAA. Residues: CASRRQATNEK. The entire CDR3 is CASRRQATNEKLFF.

Here the CDR3 reads CASSLPRYNEQFF. Incomplete CDR3 DNA: TGTGCCAGCAGCTTGCCCCGCTACAATGAG. The rearrangement uses TRBV5-6 and TRBJ2-1, with D hard to call. The read ends 3 residues shy of where the CDR3 ends; the end is completed using the germline J gene. The CDR3 consists of 13 residues. Per the germline V gene, CDR1 is SGHDT and CDR2 is YYEEEE. Trimming removed 1 base from V and 3 bases from J, with 5 bases in between.

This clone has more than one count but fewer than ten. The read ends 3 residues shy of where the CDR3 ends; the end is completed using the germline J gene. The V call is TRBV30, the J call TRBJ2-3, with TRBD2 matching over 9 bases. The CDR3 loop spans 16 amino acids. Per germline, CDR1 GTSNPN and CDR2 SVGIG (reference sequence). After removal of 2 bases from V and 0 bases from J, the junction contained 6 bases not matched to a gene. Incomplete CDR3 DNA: TGTGCCTGGAGTAGGTTTAGCGGGGGAAGCACAGATACG. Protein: CAWSRFSGGSTDT. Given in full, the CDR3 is CAWSRFSGGSTDTQYF.

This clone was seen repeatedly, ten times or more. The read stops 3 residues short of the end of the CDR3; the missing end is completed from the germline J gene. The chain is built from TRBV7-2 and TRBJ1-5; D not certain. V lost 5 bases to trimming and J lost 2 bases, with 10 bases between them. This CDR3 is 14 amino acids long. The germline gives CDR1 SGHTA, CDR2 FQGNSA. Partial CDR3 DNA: TGTGCCAGCAGCGAGACTCCGGGCAATCAGCCC. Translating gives CASSETPGNQP. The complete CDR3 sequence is CASSETPGNQPQHF. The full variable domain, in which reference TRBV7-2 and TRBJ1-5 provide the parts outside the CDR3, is GAGVSQSPSNKVTEKGKDVELRCDPISGHTALYWYRQSLGQGLEFLIYFQGNSAPDKSGLPSDRFSAERTGGSVSTLTIQRTQQEDSAVYLCASSETPGNQPQHFGDGTRLSIL.

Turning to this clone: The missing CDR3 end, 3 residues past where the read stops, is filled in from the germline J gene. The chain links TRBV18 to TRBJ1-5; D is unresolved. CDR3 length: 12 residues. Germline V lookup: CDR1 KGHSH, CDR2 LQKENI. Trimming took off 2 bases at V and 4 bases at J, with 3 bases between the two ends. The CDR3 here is CASSPTNQPQHF. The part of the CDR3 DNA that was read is TGTGCCAGCTCACCAACTAATCAGCCC.

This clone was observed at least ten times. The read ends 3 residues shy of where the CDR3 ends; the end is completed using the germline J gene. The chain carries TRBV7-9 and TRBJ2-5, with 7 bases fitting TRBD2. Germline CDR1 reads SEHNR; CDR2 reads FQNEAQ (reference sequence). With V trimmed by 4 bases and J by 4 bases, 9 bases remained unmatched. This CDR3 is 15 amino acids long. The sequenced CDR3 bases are TGTGCCAGCAGCTCCTCTAGCGGTGGAGGAGAGACC. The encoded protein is CASSSSSGGGET. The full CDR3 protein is CASSSSSGGGETQYF.

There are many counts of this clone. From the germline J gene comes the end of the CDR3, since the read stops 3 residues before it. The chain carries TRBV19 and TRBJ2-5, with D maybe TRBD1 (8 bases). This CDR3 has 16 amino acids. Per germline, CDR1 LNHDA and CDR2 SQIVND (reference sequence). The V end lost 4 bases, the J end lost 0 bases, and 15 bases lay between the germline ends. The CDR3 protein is CASSTQGGSYQETQYF. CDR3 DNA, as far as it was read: TGTGCCAGTAGTACACAGGGGGGGAGTTACCAAGAGACC.

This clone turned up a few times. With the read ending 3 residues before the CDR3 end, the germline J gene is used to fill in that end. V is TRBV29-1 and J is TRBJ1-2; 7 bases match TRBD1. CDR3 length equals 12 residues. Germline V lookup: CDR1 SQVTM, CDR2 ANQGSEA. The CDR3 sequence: CSVEGTGGGYTF. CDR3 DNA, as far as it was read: TGCAGCGTTGAAGGGACAGGTGGGGGC.

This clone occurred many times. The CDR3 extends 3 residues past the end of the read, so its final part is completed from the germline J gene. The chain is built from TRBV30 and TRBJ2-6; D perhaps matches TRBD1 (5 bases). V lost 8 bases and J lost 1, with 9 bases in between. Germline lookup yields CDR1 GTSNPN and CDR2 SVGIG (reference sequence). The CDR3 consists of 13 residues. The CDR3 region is CALDRSGANVLTF. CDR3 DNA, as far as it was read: TGTGCCCTCGACAGATCTGGGGCCAACGTC.

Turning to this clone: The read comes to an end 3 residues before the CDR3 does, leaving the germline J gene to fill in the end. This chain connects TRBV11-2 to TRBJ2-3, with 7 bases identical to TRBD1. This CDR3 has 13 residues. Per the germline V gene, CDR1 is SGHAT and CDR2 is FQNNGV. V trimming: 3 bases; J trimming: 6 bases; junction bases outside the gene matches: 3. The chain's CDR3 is CASSLDRPDTQYF. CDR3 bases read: TGTGCCAGCAGCTTGGACAGGCCTGATACG. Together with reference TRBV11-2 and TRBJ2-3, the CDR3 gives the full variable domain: EAGVAQSPRYKIIEKRQSVAFWCNPISGHATLYWYQQILGQGPKLLIQFQNNGVVDDSQLPKDRFSAERLKGVDSTLKIQPAKLEDSAVYLCASSLDRPDTQYFGPGTRLTVL.

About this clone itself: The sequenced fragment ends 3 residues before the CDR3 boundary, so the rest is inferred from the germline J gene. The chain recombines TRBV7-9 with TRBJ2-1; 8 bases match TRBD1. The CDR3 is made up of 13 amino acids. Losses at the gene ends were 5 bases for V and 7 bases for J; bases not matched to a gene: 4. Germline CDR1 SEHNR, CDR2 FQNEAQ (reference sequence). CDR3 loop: CASSINRGNEQFF. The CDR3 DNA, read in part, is TGTGCCAGCAGCATCAACAGGGGGAATGAG.

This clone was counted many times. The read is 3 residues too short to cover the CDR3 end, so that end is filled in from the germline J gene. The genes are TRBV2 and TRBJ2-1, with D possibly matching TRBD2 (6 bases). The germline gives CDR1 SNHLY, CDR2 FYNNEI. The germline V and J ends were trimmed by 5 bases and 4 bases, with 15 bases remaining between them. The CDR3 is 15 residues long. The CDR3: CASSSRDWGYNEQFF. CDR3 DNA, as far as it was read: TGTGCCAGCAGTAGCCGGGACTGGGGGTACAATGAG.

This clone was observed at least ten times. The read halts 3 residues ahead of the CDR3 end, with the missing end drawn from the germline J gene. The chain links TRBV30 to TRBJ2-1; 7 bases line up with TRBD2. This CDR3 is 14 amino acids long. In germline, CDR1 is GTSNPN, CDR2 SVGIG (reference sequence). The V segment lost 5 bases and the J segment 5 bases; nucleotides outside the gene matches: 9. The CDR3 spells CAWGLWGGNNEQFF. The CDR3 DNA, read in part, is TGTGCCTGGGGTCTTTGGGGGGGAAACAATGAG.

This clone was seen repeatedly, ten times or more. This chain's CDR3 is CSVTGGAETQYF. The part of the CDR3 DNA that was read is TGCAGCGTTACAGGGGGCGCGGAGACC. The genes are TRBV29-1 and TRBJ2-5; 9 positions agree with TRBD1. The read comes to an end 3 residues before the CDR3 does, leaving the germline J gene to fill in the end. Trimming took 5 bases from V and 5 from J; bases not matched to a gene: 3. The CDR3 is 12 residues long. Germline assignment: CDR1 SQVTM and CDR2 ANQGSEA.

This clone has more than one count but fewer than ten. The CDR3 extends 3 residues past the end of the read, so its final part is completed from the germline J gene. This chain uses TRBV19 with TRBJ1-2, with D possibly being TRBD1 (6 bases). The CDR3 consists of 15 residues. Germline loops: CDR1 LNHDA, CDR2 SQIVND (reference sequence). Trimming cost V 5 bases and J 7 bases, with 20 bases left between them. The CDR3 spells CASSGGAGSRGGYTF. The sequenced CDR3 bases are TGTGCCAGTAGTGGGGGGGCAGGATCGAGAGGTGGC. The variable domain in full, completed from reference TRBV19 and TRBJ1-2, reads DGGITQSPKYLFRKEGQNVTLSCEQNLNHDAMYWYRQDPGQGLRLIYYSQIVNDFQKGDIAEGYSVSREKKESFPLTVTSAQKNPTAFYLCASSGGAGSRGGYTFGSGTRLTVV.

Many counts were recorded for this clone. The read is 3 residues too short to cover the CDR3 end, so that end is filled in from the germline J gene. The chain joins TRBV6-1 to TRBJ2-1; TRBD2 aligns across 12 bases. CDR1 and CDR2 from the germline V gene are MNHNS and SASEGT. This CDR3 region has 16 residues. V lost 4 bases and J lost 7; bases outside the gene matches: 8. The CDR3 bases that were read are TGTGCCAGCAGTGGACCTTGGACTAGCGGGACGAATGAG. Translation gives CASSGPWTSGTNE. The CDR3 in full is CASSGPWTSGTNEQFF.